This T cell receptor (beta chain) is from a study of T cells after yellow fever vaccination. Points from the study as a whole: Researchers cautioned that FACS-sorted repertoires could harbor abundant clonotypes contaminating from the bulk population. Once the booster was given, most primary-vaccination clones reappeared, at 95% to 97% for CD4 and around 90% for CD8. Shared CD4/CD8 clonotypes were a small share, likely from convergent recombination.

UMIs and a universal primer site were added when TCR cDNA was made by 5'RACE template switching. TCRdb processed the 5' RACE reads anew with MiXCR; each CDR3 protein has one entry. The sample records about 340,000 distinct CDR3 sequences, around 4.1% being singletons. This clonotype was seen more than once but under ten times. Antigen: not known. The receptor was isolated from a man aged 18 to 35 who received the YFV17D yellow fever vaccine. The starting material was PBMCs, obtained 5 days after the yellow fever booster vaccination.

CDR3 residues: CASSLDRQATEAFF. CDR3 DNA: TGTGCCAGCAGCTTAGATCGGCAGGCCACTGAAGCTTTCTTT. V is TRBV7-2 and J is TRBJ1-1; D not resolved. The CDR3 extends over 14 amino acids. Trimming removed 1 base from V and 4 bases from J, with 10 bases in between. The germline V gene has CDR1 SGHTA and CDR2 FQGNSA. The full variable domain, completed using reference TRBV7-2 and TRBJ1-1, is GAGVSQSPSNKVTEKGKDVELRCDPISGHTALYWYRQSLGQGLEFLIYFQGNSAPDKSGLPSDRFSAERTGGSVSTLTIQRTQQEDSAVYLCASSLDRQATEAFFGQGTRLTVV.